Reported below is one T cell receptor (beta chain). The antigen remains undetermined. V lost 1 base, J lost 7 bases, and 13 bases lay in between. Germline values: CDR1 MGHRA, CDR2 YSYEKL. The CDR3 covers 15 residues. The sample originates from a study of T cell responses to AZD1222 COVID-19 vaccine. Study in general: Pooled in the analysis were second doses at about 4 or about 12 weeks. General observations from the study: The study reported that nearly half of spike-specific TCRs target unmutated variant regions. Only a handful of people who got AZD1222 tested seropositive at baseline.

Clones were sequenced by immunoSEQ multiplex PCR, and TCRdb holds only the in-frame ones, with some missing. The sample contains 90,000 to 130,000 clones, over 75% of which appear only once. The chain joins TRBV4-1 to TRBJ1-4, with no clear D. This TCR was recovered from an adult in good health. The sequences come from peripheral blood, collected on day 0 of AZD1222 vaccination. CDR3 protein: CASSQAWRNREKLFF. The CDR3 DNA reads TGCGCCAGCAGCCAAGCTTGGAGAAACCGTGAAAAACTGTTTTTT.